Presented here are 14 T cell receptor beta chains from one specimen sequenced in a study of blood T cell repertoires in COVID-19. Some clones are missing from TCRdb's copy, which holds only in-frame ones; the method was immunoSEQ multiplex PCR. Found here are some 180,000 clones, roughly three quarters of them singletons; the top ten hold roughly 7.8%. The specimen was peripheral blood. The source of these receptors is a woman aged 45-60 years with active or convalescent COVID-19.

The rearrangement joins TRBV27 to TRBJ2-5; 8 bases agree with TRBD1. This CDR3 comprises 15 residues. Germline V gives CDR1 MNHEY, CDR2 SMNVEV (reference sequence). Losses at the gene ends were 6 bases for V and 4 bases for J; bases not matched to a gene: 10. The CDR3 bases are TGTGCCAGCAGACATCAGGGGGCCCGAAGAGAGACCCAGTACTTC. Amino acid sequence: CASRHQGARRETQYF.

This chain joins TRBV9 and TRBJ1-2; 7 nucleotides line up with TRBD1. CDR3 length: 15 amino acids. Germline values: CDR1 SGDLS, CDR2 YYNGEE. V lost 4 bases and J lost 6; bases outside the gene matches: 12. DNA for the CDR3: TGTGCCAGCAGCACGAACCCACAGGGGCCGGATGGCTACACCTTC. The encoded protein is CASSTNPQGPDGYTF.

The V gene is TRBV11-2, the J gene TRBJ2-5; perhaps TRBD2 as D (6 bases). V was trimmed by 5 bases and J by 0 bases, leaving 16 bases between them. The germline gives CDR1 SGHAT, CDR2 FQNNGV. The CDR3 length is 16 residues. The DNA for the CDR3 is TGTGCCAGCAGCCCCACCGGAGGGCGGTACCAAGAGACCCAGTACTTC. Translation gives CASSPTGGRYQETQYF. Full variable domain (remainder filled in from reference TRBV11-2 and TRBJ2-5): EAGVAQSPRYKIIEKRQSVAFWCNPISGHATLYWYQQILGQGPKLLIQFQNNGVVDDSQLPKDRFSAERLKGVDSTLKIQPAKLEDSAVYLCASSPTGGRYQETQYFGPGTRLLVL.

The V call is TRBV4-2, the J call TRBJ2-3, with 8 positions matching TRBD1. The germline V gene encodes CDR1 LGHNA and CDR2 YNFKEQ. The V segment lost 0 bases and the J segment 5 bases; nucleotides outside the gene matches: 4. The CDR3 length is 15 residues. The CDR3 region is CASSQDDRGRDTQYF. Here the CDR3 DNA reads TGTGCCAGCAGCCAAGATGACAGGGGTCGAGATACGCAGTATTTT.

V is TRBV4-2 and J is TRBJ2-2; 9 nucleotides align to TRBD2. With 0 bases clipped from V and 4 bases from J, the junction kept 6 bases outside the gene matches. Germline loops: CDR1 LGHNA, CDR2 YNFKEQ. The CDR3 extends over 17 amino acids. The CDR3: CASSQDLRRGGTGELFF. For the CDR3, the DNA is TGTGCCAGCAGCCAAGATCTCCGGCGGGGGGGCACCGGGGAGCTGTTTTTT.

CDR3 in amino acids: CASSPNEDSPLHF. The DNA of the CDR3 is TGTGCCAGCTCACCAAACGAGGATTCACCCCTCCACTTT. The rearrangement uses TRBV18 and TRBJ1-6; no clear D. In germline, CDR1 is KGHSH, CDR2 LQKENI. Trimming stripped 2 bases from V and 8 bases from J, with 7 bases between. The CDR3 has 13 residues.

The chain recombines TRBV7-6 with TRBJ1-1; 7 positions agree with TRBD1. With V trimmed by 5 bases and J by 5 bases, 5 bases remained unmatched. Looked up from germline, CDR1 is SGHVS and CDR2 is FNYEAQ. The CDR3 extends over 13 amino acids. The CDR3 nucleotides read TGTGCCAGCAGCCCAGACAGGGTGACTGAAGCTTTCTTT. Translated, it gives CASSPDRVTEAFF.

The J gene is TRBJ1-2, the V gene TRBV6-6; a possible D gene is TRBD1 (6 bases). V dropped 6 bases and J dropped 8 bases, with 16 bases sitting between them. The length of the CDR3 is 13 residues. The germline gives CDR1 MNHNY, CDR2 SVGAGI (reference sequence). CDR3 sequence (DNA): TGTGCCAGCAGCCCAAGGGGGGGGAAGGGCTACACCTTC. Its protein product is CASSPRGGKGYTF.

The chain is built from TRBV19 and TRBJ1-1; 9 bases agree with TRBD1. CDR3 size: 15 residues. Trimming removed 4 bases from V and 0 bases from J; junction bases left unmatched: 3. From germline, CDR1 is LNHDA and CDR2 SQIVND (reference sequence). In DNA, the CDR3 is TGTGCCAGTAGTACCGGACAGGGGTTGAACACTGAAGCTTTCTTT. Protein product: CASSTGQGLNTEAFF.

The chain joins TRBV18 to TRBJ1-5, with D maybe TRBD1 (5 bases). The V end was cut by 6 bases, the J end by 0 bases, with 6 bases between. The CDR3 totals 13 residues. CDR1 KGHSH and CDR2 LQKENI come from the germline V gene. CDR3 amino acids: CASSQGSNQPQHF. The CDR3 DNA sequence: TGTGCCAGCTCCCAGGGTAGCAATCAGCCCCAGCATTTT.

The CDR3 sequence is CASSSLQGTYEQYF. The CDR3 coding sequence is TGTGCCAGCAGCTCTCTGCAGGGGACCTACGAGCAGTACTTC. The V gene is TRBV5-5, the J gene TRBJ2-7; possible D gene TRBD1, 6 bases. The CDR3 extends over 14 amino acids. Germline lookup yields CDR1 SGHKS and CDR2 YYEKEE (reference sequence). The ends were cut back, 3 bases at V and 2 bases at J, with 12 bases in the middle.

This clone was seen ten or more times. The chain couples TRBV30 to TRBJ2-3; weak D call: TRBD1 (5 bases). The CDR3 totals 13 residues. Trimming pared 3 bases from V and 8 bases from J, leaving 15 bases between. Germline lookup yields CDR1 GTSNPN and CDR2 SVGIG (reference sequence). CDR3 coding DNA: TGTGCCTGGAGCAAACAGGCCCTAGGTACGCAGTATTTT. Its translation is CAWSKQALGTQYF.

This clone has just a few counts. The chain couples TRBV30 to TRBJ2-7; D ambiguous. Trimming removed 2 bases at V and 6 bases at J, with 8 bases between. From germline, CDR1 is GTSNPN and CDR2 SVGIG (reference sequence). This CDR3 has 11 residues. For the CDR3, the DNA is TGTGCCTGGAGTTCGGTCGGCGAGCAGTACTTC. It specifies CAWSSVGEQYF. The entire variable domain, with the rest obtained from reference TRBV30 and TRBJ2-7, is as follows: SQTIHQWPATLVQPVGSPLSLECTVEGTSNPNLYWYRQAAGRGLQLLFYSVGIGQISSEVPQNLSASRPQDRQFILSSKKLLLSDSGFYLCAWSSVGEQYFGPGTRLTVT.

In its sample, this clone was seen a few times. V usage is TRBV7-9 and J usage is TRBJ1-4; D ambiguous. V was cut by 5 bases and J by 1 base, with 8 bases left in between. There are 14 residues in the CDR3. Germline CDR1 and CDR2: SEHNR and FQNEAQ (reference sequence). In nucleotides, the CDR3 is TGTGCCAGCAGCCCGGGTATAACTAATGAAAAACTGTTTTTT. Translation: CASSPGITNEKLFF.